This T cell receptor (beta chain) was identified in a study of patients and donors after allogeneic stem cell transplantation. In its sample, this clonotype was seen many times. The V segment lost 6 bases and the J segment 2 bases; nucleotides outside the gene matches: 6. Looked up from germline, CDR1 is MNHEY and CDR2 is SVGEGT. This CDR3 spans 16 amino acids. TCRdb redid the calling of the RT-PCR reads with MiXCR, one entry per CDR3 protein. This table has 200,000 to 250,000 distinct CDR3 sequences, roughly an eighth appearing once. The gene calls are TRBV6-2 or TRBV6-3 and TRBJ2-5; 13 bases agree with TRBD2. What was sequenced was blood, either unsorted or a sorted T cell fraction (not recorded which). The clonotype originates from a human donor who was either an allogeneic HSCT recipient or a stem cell or donor lymphocyte infusion donor (not recorded which). It is not recorded whose cells these are; they may come from a transplant donor. Written as DNA, the CDR3 is TGTGCCAGCAGGACCGCGGGACTAGCGGGGCAAGAGACCCAGTACTTC. This translates into CASRTAGLAGQETQYF.